The clone carrying this TCR beta chain was found a few times. Its cognate antigen is unknown. Libraries of TCR beta came from iRepertoire HTBI primers plus Arm-PCR of CDR3 regions. Each CDR3 protein is one row after TCRdb ran MiXCR on the multiplex PCR reads. The sample has about 470,000 distinct CDR3 sequences, about a fifth seen once. This specimen comes from a study of regulatory T cells in long-lasting Graves disease. As to time point: persistent/refractory GD, antithyroid drugs over 5 years with positive TRAb. The TCR library was prepared using RNA isolated from PBMCs. The authors drew 9 to 9.5 milliliters of peripheral blood into EDTA tubes. The study's findings and limits: Thyroid tissue went unstudied; only peripheral blood was examined.

Germline V gives CDR1 MNHEY, CDR2 SMNVEV (reference sequence). V lost 6 bases and J 1 base, leaving 15 bases between the germline ends. This CDR3 region has 15 residues. This sequence joins TRBV27 and TRBJ2-5, with D possibly being TRBD2 (6 bases). The clonotype comes from a female donor with Graves disease. The material was peripheral blood mononuclear cells (PBMCs), obtained when the disease was refractory, from a patient treated with antithyroid drugs. The CDR3 nucleotides are TGTGCCAGCAGCGTCATCCGGGACTCCCAAGAGACCCAGTACTTC. It translates to CASSVIRDSQETQYF.